This T cell receptor beta chain comes out of a study of cytomegalovirus exposure and HLA in healthy donors. CDR3 size: 15 residues. V gave up 0 bases and J gave up 1 base; unmatched junction bases: 2. Per the germline V gene, CDR1 is SGHRS and CDR2 is YFSETQ. In the case of this clone: Its specificity is unknown.

General observations from the study: Highly shared variants forming one cluster were likely a sequencing artifact. With DRB1 most and HLA-C fewest, TCR association rates differed between HLA loci in a later analysis. It was reported in a later analysis that an Asian-associated ancestry cluster showed fewer N-insertions than the approximately 670-donor mean. The authors reported that TCR beta sequences could predict HLA-A and HLA-B alleles. These predictions were accurate for most subjects in the first cohort.

Primers included in the PCR were 60 Vbeta and 13 Jbeta primers. TCRdb's table, derived via immunoSEQ multiplex PCR, lists solely in-frame clones and lacks some. The table records more than 110,000 clones, 79% of them present only once. This sequence joins TRBV5-1 and TRBJ2-5; 8 positions agree with TRBD1. The receptor was isolated from a man younger than 35 in good health and CMV-seronegative. The specimen sequenced was PBMCs. The CDR3 loop reads CASSLAQGAQETQYF. In nucleotides, the CDR3 is TGCGCCAGCAGCTTGGCGCAGGGGGCCCAAGAGACCCAGTACTTC.